These 27 T cell receptor beta chains were all obtained from the same sample, sequenced in a study of blood T cell repertoires in COVID-19. Generated by immunoSEQ multiplex PCR, the TCRdb table keeps only in-frame clones and is missing some. The sample lists nearly 200,000 clones, around four fifths occurring once. Sequencing was performed on peripheral blood. These receptors came from a woman between 65 and 79 years old with active or convalescent COVID-19.

The V call is TRBV27, the J call TRBJ2-2; 10 nucleotides match TRBD2. Trimming removed 4 bases from V and 8 bases from J; junction bases left unmatched: 13. Per the germline V gene, CDR1 is MNHEY and CDR2 is SMNVEV (reference sequence). The CDR3 contains 17 residues. The DNA of the CDR3 is TGTGCCAGCAGTTCCCCCAACTTAAGCGGGAGGGTGGGGGAGCTGTTTTTT. Amino acids: CASSSPNLSGRVGELFF.

The chain has TRBV28 and TRBJ2-7, with TRBD2 matching over 10 bases. CDR3 length equals 15 residues. V trimming: 6 bases; J trimming: 0 bases; junction bases outside the gene matches: 5. The germline V gene has CDR1 MDHEN and CDR2 SYDVKM. CDR3 amino acids: CASSLIAGGSYEQYF. The CDR3, as DNA: TGTGCCAGCAGCCTGATAGCGGGAGGCTCCTACGAGCAGTACTTC.

This clone was recorded only once. This chain joins TRBV5-4 and TRBJ1-1, with D possibly TRBD1 on 5 matching bases. V lost 4 bases and J lost 7, with 11 bases in between. Per germline, CDR1 SGHNT and CDR2 YYREEE (reference sequence). This CDR3 comprises 12 residues. The CDR3 nucleotides read TGTGCCAGCAGCCCCGGGACTGTTGAAGCTTTCTTT. Translation: CASSPGTVEAFF.

The V gene is TRBV7-9, the J gene TRBJ1-6; 8 bases are shared with TRBD1. CDR3 length: 14 amino acids. The V segment lost 10 bases and the J segment 7 bases; nucleotides outside the gene matches: 9. Germline CDR1 is SEHNR and CDR2 is FQNEAQ (reference sequence). CDR3 DNA sequence: TGTGCCACCCGACCGACAGGGGAAAATTCACCCCTCCACTTT. It specifies CATRPTGENSPLHF. Full variable domain (missing parts from reference TRBV7-9 and TRBJ1-6): DTGVSQNPRHKITKRGQNVTFRCDPISEHNRLYWYRQTLGQGPEFLTYFQNEAQLEKSRLLSDRFSAERPKGSFSTLEIQRTEQGDSAMYLCATRPTGENSPLHFGNGTRLTVT.

V and J are TRBV30 and TRBJ1-2; 8 nucleotides agree with TRBD1. Germline-derived CDR1 and CDR2 are GTSNPN and SVGIG (reference sequence). CDR3 length: 13 residues. Trimming at V came to 5 bases and at J to 7 bases, leaving 9 bases not matched to a gene. DNA for the CDR3: TGTGCCTGGGACAGGGGATTATTCGGTGGCTACACCTTC. Its translation: CAWDRGLFGGYTF.

This chain joins TRBV20-1 and TRBJ2-7; D perhaps matches TRBD2 (6 bases). Trimming removed 3 bases at V and 3 bases at J, with 18 bases between. CDR1 is DFQATT, CDR2 SNEGSKA, per germline (reference sequence). The CDR3 is 15 amino acids. Here the CDR3 reads CSASGRGVIVYEQYF. The CDR3 bases are TGCAGTGCTAGTGGTCGCGGGGTAATAGTCTACGAGCAGTACTTC.

This clone was observed once. This sequence joins TRBV30 and TRBJ2-5; 11 bases are a match to TRBD2. The germline CDR1 and CDR2 sequences are GTSNPN and SVGIG (reference sequence). The V and J ends lost 3 bases and 5 bases, in that order; junction bases with no gene match: 20. The CDR3 loop spans 19 amino acids. Here the CDR3 reads CAWRTYRLAGTLGQETQYF. For the CDR3, the DNA is TGTGCCTGGAGAACCTACCGACTAGCGGGAACCTTAGGTCAGGAGACCCAGTACTTC.

This sequence joins TRBV30 and TRBJ2-5, with D uncertain. Trimming pared 3 bases from V and 5 bases from J, leaving 7 bases between. From germline, CDR1 is GTSNPN and CDR2 SVGIG (reference sequence). The CDR3 is made up of 11 amino acids. The CDR3 sequence: CAWSIRETQYF. DNA for the CDR3: TGTGCCTGGAGCATCCGGGAGACCCAGTACTTC.

This chain uses TRBV5-1 with TRBJ1-1; 12 positions agree with TRBD1. This CDR3 is built from 17 residues. CDR1 is SGHRS, CDR2 YFSETQ, per germline. With V trimmed by 0 bases and J by 1 base, 4 bases remained unmatched. CDR3 sequence: CASSLERGQGANTEAFF. In DNA, the CDR3 is TGCGCCAGCAGCTTGGAGCGGGGACAGGGGGCGAACACTGAAGCTTTCTTT.

This clone showed up just once. V and J are TRBV19 and TRBJ1-6; unclear D gene. The germline V gene has CDR1 LNHDA and CDR2 SQIVND (reference sequence). The CDR3 spans 16 residues. V dropped 10 bases and J dropped 5 bases, with 21 bases sitting between them. DNA of the CDR3: TGTGCCACAAAGCCCGACGGAGTATTTAATAATTCACCCCTCCACTTT. Encoded protein: CATKPDGVFNNSPLHF.

The V and J genes are TRBV9 and TRBJ2-1; tentative D call: TRBD2 (6 bases). Germline V gene lookup returns CDR1 SGDLS and CDR2 YYNGEE. The CDR3 is 16 residues long. The germline V and J ends were trimmed by 3 bases and 6 bases, with 19 bases remaining between them. The CDR3 DNA follows: TGTGCCAGCAGCGGTCGTCCGGAGGGAATAATCAATGAGCAGTTCTTC. Its protein product is CASSGRPEGIINEQFF.

The V call is TRBV7-2, the J call TRBJ2-1; D might be TRBD2 (6 bases). The CDR3 runs to 15 residues. V gave up 4 bases and J gave up 7 bases, with 17 bases separating them. Germline CDR1 reads SGHTA; CDR2 reads FQGNSA. The CDR3: CASSYLLAVGNEQFF. DNA for the CDR3: TGTGCCAGCAGCTATCTTTTAGCGGTAGGGAATGAGCAGTTCTTC.

The chain has TRBV19 and TRBJ2-1; 7 bases line up with TRBD2. The trim removed 3 bases at V and 3 bases at J, leaving 5 bases unmatched. The CDR3 loop spans 15 amino acids. CDR1 LNHDA and CDR2 SQIVND come from the germline V gene (reference sequence). The CDR3 reads CASSISLAVYNEQFF. The CDR3, as DNA: TGTGCCAGTAGTATTTCGCTAGCGGTCTACAATGAGCAGTTCTTC.

The V and J genes are TRBV3-1 (or the pseudogene TRBV3-2) and TRBJ2-7, with TRBD1 as a possible D gene (6 bases). Germline V CDR1 and CDR2: LGHDT, YNNKEL (reference sequence). This CDR3 comprises 14 residues. The V end was cut by 4 bases, the J end by 5 bases, with 15 bases between. The CDR3 bases are TGTGCCAGCAGCCGCTCGGGACAAATGCACGAGCAGTACTTC. This codes for CASSRSGQMHEQYF.

The gene calls are TRBV25-1 and TRBJ1-2, with 9 bases lining up with TRBD1. The CDR3 length is 14 residues. Germline V gene data show CDR1 as MGHDK and CDR2 as SYGVNS. Trimming took 7 bases from V and 2 from J; bases not matched to a gene: 5. The CDR3 here is CASKKQGANYGYTF. DNA for the CDR3: TGTGCCAGCAAGAAACAGGGGGCGAACTATGGCTACACCTTC.

V and J are TRBV9 and TRBJ1-1; D is ambiguous. CDR1 and CDR2 (germline): SGDLS, YYNGEE. The CDR3 loop spans 14 amino acids. V was clipped by 0 bases and J by 1 base, with 7 bases between them. This CDR3 reads CASSVEHTNTEAFF. CDR3 sequence (DNA): TGTGCCAGCAGCGTAGAACATACGAACACTGAAGCTTTCTTT.

This clone was picked up one time. The chain combines TRBV6-5 with TRBJ2-3; maybe TRBD2 (6 bases). Germline CDR1 and CDR2: MNHEY and SVGAGI. Trimming removed 6 bases from V and 4 bases from J, with 11 bases in between. The CDR3 has 13 residues. The CDR3 protein is CASRGTSSDTQYF. The CDR3, as DNA: TGTGCCAGCAGAGGAACTAGCTCAGATACGCAGTATTTT.

V usage is TRBV3-1 (or the pseudogene TRBV3-2) and J usage is TRBJ1-6; TRBD1 matches at 8 bases. V lost 0 bases and J lost 9; bases outside the gene matches: 4. Germline V gives CDR1 LGHDT, CDR2 YNNKEL (reference sequence). The CDR3 sequence is 15 residues long. CDR3 DNA: TGTGCCAGCAGCCAAGACGCAGGGGGCAGTTCACCCCTCCACTTT. Amino acid sequence: CASSQDAGGSSPLHF.

The rearrangement joins TRBV2 to TRBJ2-1; 8 nucleotides line up with TRBD2. CDR1 and CDR2 (germline): SNHLY, FYNNEI. The V segment lost 1 base and the J segment 6 bases; nucleotides outside the gene matches: 5. CDR3 length: 15 amino acids. The CDR3 nucleotides read TGTGCCAGCAGTGAAGGGACTAGCCCACTCAATGAGCAGTTCTTC. Its protein product is CASSEGTSPLNEQFF.

This clone showed up just once. The chain joins TRBV28 to TRBJ2-7; D might be TRBD1 (5 bases). The CDR3 extends over 13 amino acids. The ends were cut back, 7 bases at V and 2 bases at J, with 12 bases in the middle. Germline V gene data show CDR1 as MDHEN and CDR2 as SYDVKM. In nucleotides, the CDR3 is TGTGCCAGCAAAAGACAGTTCCCCTACGAGCAGTACTTC. Its translation is CASKRQFPYEQYF.

In this sample, this clone turned up once. The chain joins TRBV5-1 to TRBJ2-7; TRBD2 matches 8 bases. The junction had 15 bases not matched to a gene; V was cut back by 5 bases and J by 5 bases. The CDR3 is 16 amino acids. The germline CDR1 and CDR2 sequences are SGHRS and YFSETQ. DNA for the CDR3: TGCGCCAGCAGAGGGGCTAGCGGGCCTTCAGGCCACGAGCAGTACTTC. Translated: CASRGASGPSGHEQYF.

V gene TRBV20-1 combines with J gene TRBJ2-5; TRBD2 might be the D (6 bases). The CDR3 length is 17 residues. Germline V gives CDR1 DFQATT, CDR2 SNEGSKA (reference sequence). V gave up 3 bases and J gave up 3 bases, with 23 bases separating them. The DNA of the CDR3 is TGCAGTGCTAGTCGGTGGGAGCCGGGACTGGGTGAAGAGACCCAGTACTTC. Its protein product is CSASRWEPGLGEETQYF.

This sequence joins TRBV7-8 and TRBJ2-1; D not certain. Germline CDR1 and CDR2: SGHVS and FQNEAQ. The V gene lost 5 bases and the J gene lost 4 bases, with 9 bases spanning the gap. The CDR3 length is 13 residues. Here the CDR3 reads CASSLQWYNEQFF. CDR3 DNA: TGTGCCAGCAGCCTACAATGGTACAATGAGCAGTTCTTC.

The V and J genes are TRBV6-6 and TRBJ2-7; TRBD2 is a possible D gene (6 bases). The V gene's germline CDR1 is MNHNY and CDR2 SVGAGI (reference sequence). This CDR3 spans 14 amino acids. Deletions cut 1 base from V and 9 bases from J, with 16 bases between. DNA for the CDR3: TGTGCCAGCAGTTACTGGCGGTCCCTGGGGGGGCAGTACTTC. This translates into CASSYWRSLGGQYF.

The chain employs TRBV27 and TRBJ2-1, with a weak D call TRBD2 (6 bases). The germline V gene has CDR1 MNHEY and CDR2 SMNVEV (reference sequence). CDR3 length: 16 residues. V was shortened by 8 bases and J by 2 bases, with 19 bases between the two germline ends. The CDR3 region has the DNA TGTGCCAGCCTCCCGGGGGTGGGGGTCACCTACAATGAGCAGTTCTTC. It specifies CASLPGVGVTYNEQFF.

The V and J genes are TRBV19 and TRBJ1-3; TRBD1 aligns across 7 bases. This CDR3 is built from 17 residues. V gave up 6 bases and J gave up 0 bases; unmatched junction bases: 11. Germline CDR1 LNHDA, CDR2 SQIVND (reference sequence). CDR3 loop: CASRTVGQVTSGNTIYF. As DNA, the CDR3 is TGTGCCAGTAGGACCGTCGGACAGGTCACCTCTGGAAACACCATATATTTT.

In DNA, the CDR3 is TGTGCCAGTAGTAAATCTAGCGGAGGGGGCTACGAGCAGTACTTC. As protein: CASSKSSGGGYEQYF. The chain combines TRBV19 with TRBJ2-7; possibly TRBD2 for D (7 bases). Trimming took 4 bases from V and 3 from J, leaving 16 bases between them. The germline V gene has CDR1 LNHDA and CDR2 SQIVND (reference sequence). This CDR3 spans 15 amino acids.